The TCR beta chain under discussion was sequenced for a study of T cell responses to AZD1222 COVID-19 vaccine. Sequencing used immunoSEQ multiplex PCR; TCRdb keeps in-frame clones, though not all of them. This repertoire shows tens of thousands of clones, more than 75% found once; its top ten account for around 5.2%. Germline lookup yields CDR1 MDHEN and CDR2 SYDVKM. V lost 8 bases and J lost 8; bases outside the gene matches: 11. There are 15 residues in the CDR3. The chain carries TRBV28 and TRBJ1-4; the match to TRBD1 covers 10 bases. This specimen consisted of peripheral blood, obtained on day 0 of MenACWY control vaccination. This TCR was sampled from an adult in good health. The CDR3 sequence: CASRDRGVAQEKLFF. CDR3 DNA: TGTGCCAGCCGGGACAGGGGTGTTGCTCAAGAAAAACTGTTTTTT.